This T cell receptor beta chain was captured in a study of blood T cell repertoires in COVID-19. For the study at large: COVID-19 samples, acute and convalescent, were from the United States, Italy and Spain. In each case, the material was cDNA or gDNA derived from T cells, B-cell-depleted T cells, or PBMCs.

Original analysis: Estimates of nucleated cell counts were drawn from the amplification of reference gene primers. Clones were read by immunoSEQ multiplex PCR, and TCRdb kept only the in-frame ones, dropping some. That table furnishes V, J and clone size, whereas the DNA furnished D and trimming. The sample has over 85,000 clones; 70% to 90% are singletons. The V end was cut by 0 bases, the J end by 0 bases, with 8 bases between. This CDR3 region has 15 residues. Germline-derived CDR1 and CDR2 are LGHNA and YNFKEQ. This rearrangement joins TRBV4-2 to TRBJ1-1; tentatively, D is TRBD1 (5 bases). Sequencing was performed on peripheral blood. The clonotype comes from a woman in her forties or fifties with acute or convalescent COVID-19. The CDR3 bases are TGTGCCAGCAGCCAAGATCCGGGGGTGAACACTGAAGCTTTCTTT. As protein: CASSQDPGVNTEAFF.